This T cell receptor (beta chain) stems from a study of cytomegalovirus exposure and HLA in healthy donors. Findings and caveats of the study: Reported findings show TCR beta sequences accurately forecast HLA-A and HLA-B alleles in most subjects. Further analysis, carried out later, found HLA-associated TCR beta chains more clonally expanded than equally common other chains.

The CDR3 is 13 amino acids. V was clipped by 4 bases and J by 5 bases, with 11 bases between them. Germline loops: CDR1 MNHEY, CDR2 SVGAGI. Donors consisted of healthy bone marrow donors. A multiplex PCR was run with 60 Vbeta primers and 13 Jbeta primers. Clones were sequenced by immunoSEQ multiplex PCR, and TCRdb holds only the in-frame ones, with some missing. The table has about 160,000 clones, roughly 85% seen once. This clone came up a few times. Its antigen is undetermined. Within the sample, other DNA sequences also encode this same CDR3. This sequence originates from a woman aged 45 to 65 in good health and CMV-seronegative. The chain joins TRBV6-5 to TRBJ1-1; D ambiguous. Sequenced input: PBMCs. The CDR3 spells CASSLDRGTEAFF. CDR3 in DNA: TGTGCCAGCAGTTTAGATAGAGGGACTGAAGCTTTCTTT.